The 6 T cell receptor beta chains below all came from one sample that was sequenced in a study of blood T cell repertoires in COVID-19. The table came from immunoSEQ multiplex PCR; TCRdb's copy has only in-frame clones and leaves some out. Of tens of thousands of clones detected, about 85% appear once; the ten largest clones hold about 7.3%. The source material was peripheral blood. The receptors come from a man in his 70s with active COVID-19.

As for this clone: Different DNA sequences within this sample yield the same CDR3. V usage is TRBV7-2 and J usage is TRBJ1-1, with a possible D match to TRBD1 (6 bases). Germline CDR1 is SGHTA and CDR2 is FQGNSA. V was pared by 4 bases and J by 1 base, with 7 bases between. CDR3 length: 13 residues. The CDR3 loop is CASSSQGNTEAFF. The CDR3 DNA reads TGTGCCAGCAGCTCACAGGGGAACACTGAAGCTTTCTTT.

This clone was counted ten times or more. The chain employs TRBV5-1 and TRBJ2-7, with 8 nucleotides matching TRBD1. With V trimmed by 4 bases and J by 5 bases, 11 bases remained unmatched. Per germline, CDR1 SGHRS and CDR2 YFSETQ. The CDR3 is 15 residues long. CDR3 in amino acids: CASSVHGTGGDEQYF. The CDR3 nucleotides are TGCGCCAGCAGCGTACACGGGACAGGTGGGGACGAGCAGTACTTC.

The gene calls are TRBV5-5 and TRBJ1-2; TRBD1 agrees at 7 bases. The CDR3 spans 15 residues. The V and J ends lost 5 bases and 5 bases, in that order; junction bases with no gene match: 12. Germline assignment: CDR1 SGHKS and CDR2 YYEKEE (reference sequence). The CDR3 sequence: CASSLDRVVWYGYTF. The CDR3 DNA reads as TGTGCCAGCAGTCTCGACAGGGTAGTTTGGTATGGCTACACCTTC.

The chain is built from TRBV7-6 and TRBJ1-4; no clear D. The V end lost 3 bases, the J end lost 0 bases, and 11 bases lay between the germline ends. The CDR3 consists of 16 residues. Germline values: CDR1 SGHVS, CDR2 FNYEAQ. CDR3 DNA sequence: TGTGCCAGCAGCTTGAGGGCAGGCACAACTAATGAAAAACTGTTTTTT. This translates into CASSLRAGTTNEKLFF.

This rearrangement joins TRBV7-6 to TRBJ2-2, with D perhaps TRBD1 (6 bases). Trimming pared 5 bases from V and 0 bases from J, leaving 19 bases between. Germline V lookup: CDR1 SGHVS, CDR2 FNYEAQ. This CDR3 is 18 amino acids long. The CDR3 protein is CASSKTPIRQANTGELFF. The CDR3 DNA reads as TGTGCCAGCAGCAAAACTCCTATTAGACAGGCGAACACCGGGGAGCTGTTTTTT.

CDR3 nucleotide sequence: TGTGCCAGCAGTAGGGGGCACTATGGCTACACCTTC. Residues: CASSRGHYGYTF. The V and J genes are TRBV28 and TRBJ1-2, with TRBD1 matching 7 bases. Germline values: CDR1 MDHEN, CDR2 SYDVKM. The trim removed 5 bases at V and 3 bases at J, leaving 0 bases unmatched. CDR3 length equals 12 residues.